A selection of T cell receptor beta chains follows, all from one sample in a study of cytomegalovirus exposure and HLA in healthy donors. Sequenced by immunoSEQ multiplex PCR; TCRdb stores in-frame clones only, minus some. The sample includes 200,000 to 250,000 clones, about 82% of them seen just once. The specimen sequenced was PBMCs. Every receptor here comes from a man under 40 in good health and CMV-seronegative. Both conserved end residues are part of each CDR3. D genes are given only for firm matches. A clone size is listed for some rows: how often the clone was seen (once, few, many), or a class if it is expanded.

CDR3 protein	CDR3 DNA	V gene	J gene	clone size	D gene
CASSSRQCQSNYGYTF	TGTGCCAGCTCCAGCCGACAGTGTCAATCTAACTATGGCTACACCTTC	TRBV21-1	TRBJ1-2	NA	NA
CASSSLRGETQYF	TGTGCCAGCAGCTCACTCAGAGGAGAGACCCAGTACTTC	TRBV7-2	TRBJ2-5	NA	NA
CASSEVSGGYTQYF	TGTGCCAGCAGTGAAGTAAGCGGGGGCTATACGCAGTATTTT	TRBV2	TRBJ2-3	NA	TRBD2
CASSRGGTTEAFF	TGCGCCAGCAGCCGGGGGGGGACCACTGAAGCTTTCTTT	TRBV4-1	TRBJ1-1	few	NA
CASSRDSSGGPSGASVLTF	TGTGCCAGCAGCCGTGACTCTAGCGGGGGGCCCTCTGGGGCCAGCGTCCTGACTTTC	TRBV7-2	TRBJ2-6	NA	TRBD2
CASRPRLQGSVPEAFF	TGCGCCAGCAGACCTAGATTACAGGGTTCAGTCCCTGAAGCTTTCTTT	TRBV4-1	TRBJ1-1	NA	NA
CASSLHPRTGRETQYF	TGTGCCAGCAGTCTTCACCCCCGGACAGGACGAGAGACCCAGTACTTC	TRBV28	TRBJ2-5	NA	TRBD1
CASSIGLAGGYTQYF	TGTGCCAGTAGTATAGGTCTAGCGGGGGGGTATACGCAGTATTTT	TRBV19	TRBJ2-3	NA	TRBD2
CASSAGTATYEQYF	TGTGCCAGCAGTGCCGGGACAGCCACCTACGAGCAGTACTTC	TRBV6-5	TRBJ2-7	few	TRBD1
CASLPGTPKNTEAFF	TGTGCCAGCTTACCCGGGACACCCAAGAACACTGAAGCTTTCTTT	TRBV13	TRBJ1-1	NA	NA
CASKRAGGPWNEQFF	TGTGCCAGCAAGAGGGCGGGGGGGCCGTGGAATGAGCAGTTCTTC	TRBV5-6	TRBJ2-1	few	TRBD2
CASSSGTGATEAFF	TGCGCCAGCAGCTCAGGGACAGGAGCCACTGAAGCTTTCTTT	TRBV5-1	TRBJ1-1	NA	TRBD1
CASSQRQGYNSPLHF	TGTGCCAGCAGCCAGAGGCAGGGCTATAATTCCCCCCTCCACTTT	TRBV14	TRBJ1-6	once	NA
CASSVDPTVDNEQFF	TGTGCCAGCAGCGTAGACCCGACAGTTGACAATGAGCAGTTCTTC	TRBV9	TRBJ2-1	NA	NA
CASSSPVLNTEAFF	TGTGCCAGCAGTTCTCCAGTCCTGAACACTGAAGCTTTCTTT	TRBV28	TRBJ1-1	NA	NA
CASSVGLTGVNEKLFF	TGCGCCAGCAGCGTTGGTCTGACAGGGGTTAATGAAAAACTGTTTTTT	TRBV5-1	TRBJ1-4	NA	TRBD1
CASSASGGTTDTQYF	TGTGCCAGCAGCGCGAGCGGGGGGACCACAGATACGCAGTATTTT	TRBV9	TRBJ2-3	NA	TRBD2
CASSYSGQEPGELFF	TGCGCCAGCAGCTACTCTGGACAGGAACCCGGGGAGCTGTTTTTT	TRBV5-1	TRBJ2-2	few	TRBD1
CASSLGLAGGATYEQYF	TGCGCCAGCAGCCTTGGACTAGCGGGGGGGGCGACCTACGAGCAGTACTTC	TRBV4-3	TRBJ2-7	NA	TRBD2
CASSGQGGVGELFF	TGCGCCAGCAGCGGTCAGGGAGGCGTCGGGGAGCTGTTTTTT	TRBV5-1	TRBJ2-2	few	NA
CASLSGQNVGNTIYF	TGTGCCAGTCTCTCAGGACAAAACGTTGGAAACACCATATATTTT	TRBV19	TRBJ1-3	NA	NA
CASSWTSGGGEQYF	TGTGCCAGCAGTTGGACTAGCGGGGGAGGCGAGCAGTACTTC	TRBV2	TRBJ2-7	NA	TRBD2
CASTQSGGQGIGNTIYF	TGTGCCAGCACCCAATCCGGGGGACAGGGTATTGGAAACACCATATATTTT	TRBV28	TRBJ1-3	few	TRBD1
CASMRDSRNQPQHF	TGTGCCAGCATGAGGGACAGTCGAAATCAGCCCCAGCATTTT	TRBV2	TRBJ1-5	NA	TRBD1
CASSLTPGGEKLFF	TGTGCCAGCAGTCTAACACCCGGCGGTGAAAAACTGTTTTTT	TRBV27	TRBJ1-4	few	NA
CASSRAGQGGNTIYF	TGTGCCAGCAGTAGGGCAGGGCAGGGCGGAAACACCATATATTTT	TRBV7-2	TRBJ1-3	NA	NA
CASSATGTGPIEQYF	TGTGCCAGCAGCGCTACCGGGACAGGGCCAATCGAGCAGTACTTC	TRBV9	TRBJ2-7	NA	TRBD1
CATSRDLDRTNEKLFF	TGTGCCACCAGCAGAGATTTGGACAGAACTAATGAAAAACTGTTTTTT	TRBV15	TRBJ1-4	NA	NA
CASSSEGTYTDTQYF	TGTGCCAGCAGCTCGGAGGGGACCTACACAGATACGCAGTATTTT	TRBV7-9	TRBJ2-3	few	NA
CASAGRGTDTQYF	TGTGCCAGTGCTGGGAGGGGGACAGATACGCAGTATTTT	TRBV19	TRBJ2-3	NA	NA
CASSPTQRGDAYEQYF	TGTGCCAGCAGTCCCACGCAGCGGGGGGACGCCTACGAGCAGTACTTC	TRBV27	TRBJ2-7	NA	TRBD2
CASSQDFGGSNQPQHF	TGCGCCAGCAGCCAAGATTTCGGCGGTAGCAATCAGCCCCAGCATTTT	TRBV4-1	TRBJ1-5	NA	NA
CASRVGATGAFF	TGTGCCAGCAGGGTTGGGGCAACGGGCGCTTTCTTT	TRBV28	TRBJ1-1	NA	NA
CASSLKESGETQYF	TGTGCCAGCAGCTTGAAGGAGTCTGGGGAGACCCAGTACTTC	TRBV5-6	TRBJ2-5	NA	NA
CASSLASGGTSTETQYF	TGCGCCAGCAGCTTGGCTAGCGGGGGTACATCAACCGAGACCCAGTACTTC	TRBV5-1	TRBJ2-5	NA	TRBD2
CASSLTGGMNTEAFF	TGTGCCAGTAGTCTGACAGGGGGCATGAATACTGAAGCTTTCTTT	TRBV19	TRBJ1-1	NA	TRBD1
CASSLASSGAPSTDTQYF	TGCGCCAGCAGCTTGGCCTCTAGCGGGGCCCCCTCTACAGATACGCAGTATTTT	TRBV5-1	TRBJ2-3	NA	TRBD2
CASSQGTSGGETQYF	TGCGCCAGCAGCCAAGGGACTAGCGGGGGCGAGACCCAGTACTTC	TRBV4-3	TRBJ2-5	NA	TRBD2
CASRAGAGEKLFF	TGTGCCAGCAGGGCAGGGGCTGGTGAAAAACTGTTTTTT	TRBV6-1	TRBJ1-4	NA	NA
CASSLGRSNTEAFF	TGTGCCAGCAGCTTGGGCAGGTCGAACACTGAAGCTTTCTTT	TRBV5-4	TRBJ1-1	few	NA
CASSQALGGYGYTF	TGCGCCAGCAGCCAAGCCCTCGGGGGCTATGGCTACACCTTC	TRBV4-1	TRBJ1-2	NA	NA
CASSLIGPGGNIQYF	TGTGCCAGCAGTTTAATAGGACCAGGGGGCAACATTCAGTACTTC	TRBV28	TRBJ2-4	NA	TRBD1
CASSPTGAGEQYF	TGTGCCAGCAGTCCCACAGGGGCGGGGGAGCAGTACTTC	TRBV27	TRBJ2-7	few	NA
CASSLGQAPNYEQYF	TGTGCCAGCAGCCTCGGACAGGCCCCAAACTACGAGCAGTACTTC	TRBV11-2	TRBJ2-7	NA	TRBD1
CASSQDQGQGEEKLFF	TGCGCCAGCAGCCAAGATCAGGGACAGGGGGAGGAAAAACTGTTTTTT	TRBV4-1	TRBJ1-4	NA	TRBD1
CASSSVHSLHNSPLHF	TGTGCCAGCAGCTCAGTGCACAGCCTTCATAATTCACCCCTCCACTTT	TRBV7-2	TRBJ1-6	NA	NA
CASSPPLGGANYGYTF	TGTGCCAGCAGCCCTCCTCTGGGGGGGGCTAACTATGGCTACACCTTC	TRBV5-6	TRBJ1-2	NA	NA
CASSLTTLYIYEQYF	TGTGCCAGCAGCTTAACGACTTTATACATCTACGAGCAGTACTTC	TRBV7-2	TRBJ2-7	NA	NA
CASSETGTGSGNTIYF	TGTGCCAGCAGTGAAACCGGGACAGGGTCTGGAAACACCATATATTTT	TRBV2	TRBJ1-3	NA	TRBD1
CASSLSFVRLAGGSEQFF	TGTGCCAGCAGCTTAAGTTTCGTTCGACTAGCGGGGGGATCTGAGCAGTTCTTC	TRBV11-2	TRBJ2-1	NA	TRBD2
CASTSGTGGLSEAFF	TGTGCCAGTACATCTGGGACAGGGGGTTTGTCTGAAGCTTTCTTT	TRBV19	TRBJ1-1	NA	TRBD1
CASSQAPGLGQETQYF	TGTGCCAGCAGCCAGGCCCCGGGACTCGGCCAAGAGACCCAGTACTTC	TRBV14	TRBJ2-5	NA	NA
CASSPDSTYGYTF	TGTGCCAGCAGCCCGGACTCAACCTATGGCTACACCTTC	TRBV28	TRBJ1-2	NA	NA
CASSDTGSSFGGYTF	TGTGCCAGCAGTGATACAGGATCGAGCTTCGGGGGCTACACCTTC	TRBV6-1	TRBJ1-2	NA	NA